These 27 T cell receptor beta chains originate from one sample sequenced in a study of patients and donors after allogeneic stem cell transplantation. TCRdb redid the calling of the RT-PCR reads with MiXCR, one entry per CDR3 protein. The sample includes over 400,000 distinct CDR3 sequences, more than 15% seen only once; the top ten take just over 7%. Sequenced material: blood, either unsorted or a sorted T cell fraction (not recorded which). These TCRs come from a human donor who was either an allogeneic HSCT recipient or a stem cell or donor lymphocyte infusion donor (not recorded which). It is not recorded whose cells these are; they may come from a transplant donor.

The chain's CDR3 is CASSQTGTGISSGANVLTF. DNA of the CDR3: TGCGCCAGCAGCCAGACCGGGACAGGGATCAGCTCTGGGGCCAACGTCCTGACTTTC. The chain is built from TRBV5-1 and TRBJ2-6, with 9 bases fitting TRBD1. The CDR3 totals 19 residues. After removal of 4 bases from V and 0 bases from J, the junction contained 11 bases not matched to a gene. Germline assignment: CDR1 SGHRS and CDR2 YFSETQ. Supplemented by reference TRBV5-1 and TRBJ2-6, the full variable domain reads KAGVTQTPRYLIKTRGQQVTLSCSPISGHRSVSWYQQTPGQGLQFLFEYFSETQRNKGNFPGRFSGRQFSNSRSEMNVSTLELGDSALYLCASSQTGTGISSGANVLTFGAGSRLTVL.

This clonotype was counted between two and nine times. This chain's CDR3 is CSARDPLAGGPSLSNNEQFF. CDR3 DNA: TGCAGTGCTAGAGACCCTTTAGCGGGAGGGCCCTCGCTAAGTAACAATGAGCAGTTCTTC. This rearrangement joins TRBV20-1 to TRBJ2-1, with 11 bases fitting TRBD2. CDR1 and CDR2 from the germline V gene are DFQATT and SNEGSKA (reference sequence). This CDR3 contains 20 residues. With V trimmed by 0 bases and J by 5 bases, 18 bases remained unmatched.

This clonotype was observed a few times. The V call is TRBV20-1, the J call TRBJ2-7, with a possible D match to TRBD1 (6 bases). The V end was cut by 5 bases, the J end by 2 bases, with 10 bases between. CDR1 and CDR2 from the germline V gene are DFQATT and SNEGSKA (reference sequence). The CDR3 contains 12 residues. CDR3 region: CSAEGEPYEQYF. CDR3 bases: TGCAGTGCTGAGGGGGAACCCTACGAGCAGTACTTC.

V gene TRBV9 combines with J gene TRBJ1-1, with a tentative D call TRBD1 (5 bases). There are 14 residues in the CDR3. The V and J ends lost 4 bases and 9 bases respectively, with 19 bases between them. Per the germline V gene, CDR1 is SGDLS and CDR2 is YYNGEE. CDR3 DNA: TGTGCCAGCAGCCCACCGGGACTATACGAACAAGCTTTCTTT. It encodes CASSPPGLYEQAFF.

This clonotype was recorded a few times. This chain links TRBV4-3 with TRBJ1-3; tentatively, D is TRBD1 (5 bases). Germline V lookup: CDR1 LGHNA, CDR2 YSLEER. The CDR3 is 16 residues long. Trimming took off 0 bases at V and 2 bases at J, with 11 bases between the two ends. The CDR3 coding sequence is TGCGCCAGCAGCCAAGATCGGAAGGGGCCTGGAAACACCATATATTTT. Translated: CASSQDRKGPGNTIYF.

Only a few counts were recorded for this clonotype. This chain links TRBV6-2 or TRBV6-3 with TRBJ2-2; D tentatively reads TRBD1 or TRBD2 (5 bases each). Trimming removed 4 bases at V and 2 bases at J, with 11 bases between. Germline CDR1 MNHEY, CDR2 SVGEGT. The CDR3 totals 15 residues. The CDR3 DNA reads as TGTGCCAGCAGTTGGGGGTTTAGCAACACCGGGGAGCTGTTTTTT. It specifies CASSWGFSNTGELFF.

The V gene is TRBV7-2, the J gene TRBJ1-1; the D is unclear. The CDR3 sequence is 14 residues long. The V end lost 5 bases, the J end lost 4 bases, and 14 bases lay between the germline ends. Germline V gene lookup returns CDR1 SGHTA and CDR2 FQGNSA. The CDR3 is CASSLIFLGTEAFF. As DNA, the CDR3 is TGTGCCAGCAGCCTGATTTTCCTTGGCACTGAAGCTTTCTTT.

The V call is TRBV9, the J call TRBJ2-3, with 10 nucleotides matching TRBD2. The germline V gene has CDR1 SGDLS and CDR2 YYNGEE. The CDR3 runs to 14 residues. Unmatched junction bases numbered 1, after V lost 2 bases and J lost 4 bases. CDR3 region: CASSVGLAADTQYF. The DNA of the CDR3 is TGTGCCAGCAGCGTCGGACTAGCGGCAGATACGCAGTATTTT.

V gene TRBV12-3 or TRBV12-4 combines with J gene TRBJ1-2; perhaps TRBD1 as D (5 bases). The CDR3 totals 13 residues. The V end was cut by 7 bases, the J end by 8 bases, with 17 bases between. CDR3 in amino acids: CASTQRGGGGYTF. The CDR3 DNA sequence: TGTGCCAGCACCCAGAGGGGCGGGGGAGGCTACACCTTC.

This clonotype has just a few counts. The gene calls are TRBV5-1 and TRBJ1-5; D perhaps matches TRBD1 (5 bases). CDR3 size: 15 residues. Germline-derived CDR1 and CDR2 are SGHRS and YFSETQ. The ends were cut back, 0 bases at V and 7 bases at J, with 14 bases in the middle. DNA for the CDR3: TGCGCCAGCAGCTTGGAAGGCGGGGGAGGACAGCCCCAGCATTTT. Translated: CASSLEGGGGQPQHF.

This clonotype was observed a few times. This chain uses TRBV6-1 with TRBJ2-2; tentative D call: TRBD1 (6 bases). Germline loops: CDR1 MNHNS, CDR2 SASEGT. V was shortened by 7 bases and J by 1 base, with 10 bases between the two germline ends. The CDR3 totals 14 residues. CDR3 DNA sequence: TGTGCCAGCACCGGGACACGGAACACCGGGGAGCTGTTTTTT. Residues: CASTGTRNTGELFF.

In DNA, the CDR3 is TGCAGCGGGGAGGACCAACAGGGGCGGGGAGGCTACACCTTC. The encoded protein is CSGEDQQGRGGYTF. This rearrangement joins TRBV29-1 to TRBJ1-2; the match to TRBD1 covers 7 bases. The V segment lost 7 bases and the J segment 8 bases; nucleotides outside the gene matches: 16. This CDR3 contains 14 residues. Germline V lookup: CDR1 SQVTM, CDR2 ANQGSEA.

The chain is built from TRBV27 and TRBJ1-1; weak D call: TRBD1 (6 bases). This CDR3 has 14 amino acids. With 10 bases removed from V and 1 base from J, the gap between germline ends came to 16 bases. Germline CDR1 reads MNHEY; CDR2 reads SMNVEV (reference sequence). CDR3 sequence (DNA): TGTGCCACCGCCCGCGACAGGAGGAACACTGAAGCTTTCTTT. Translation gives CATARDRRNTEAFF.

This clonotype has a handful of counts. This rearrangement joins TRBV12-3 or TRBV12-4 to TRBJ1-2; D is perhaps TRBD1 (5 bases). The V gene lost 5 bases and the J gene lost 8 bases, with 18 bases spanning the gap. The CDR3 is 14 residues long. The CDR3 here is CASSGPRGDVGYTF. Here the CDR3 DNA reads TGTGCCAGCAGTGGCCCCCGCGGGGACGTCGGCTACACCTTC.

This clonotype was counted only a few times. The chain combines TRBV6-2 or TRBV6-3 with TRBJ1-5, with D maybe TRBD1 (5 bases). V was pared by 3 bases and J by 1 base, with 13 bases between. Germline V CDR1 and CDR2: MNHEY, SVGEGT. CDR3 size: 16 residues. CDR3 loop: CASSYWGQVSNQPQHF. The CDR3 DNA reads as TGTGCCAGCAGTTATTGGGGCCAGGTGAGCAATCAGCCCCAGCATTTT.

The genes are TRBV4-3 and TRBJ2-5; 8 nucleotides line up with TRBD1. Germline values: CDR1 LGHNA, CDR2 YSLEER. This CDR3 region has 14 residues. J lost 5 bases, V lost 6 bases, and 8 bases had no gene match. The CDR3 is CASRKQGALETQYF. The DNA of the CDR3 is TGCGCCAGCAGGAAGCAGGGGGCGCTGGAGACCCAGTACTTC.

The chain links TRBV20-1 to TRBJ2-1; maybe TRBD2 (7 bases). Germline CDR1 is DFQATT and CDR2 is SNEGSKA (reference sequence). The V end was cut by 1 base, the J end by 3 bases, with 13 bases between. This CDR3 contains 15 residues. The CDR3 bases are TGCAGTGCTAGAGTGGGGGGGGGCCTCTACAATGAGCAGTTCTTC. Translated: CSARVGGGLYNEQFF.

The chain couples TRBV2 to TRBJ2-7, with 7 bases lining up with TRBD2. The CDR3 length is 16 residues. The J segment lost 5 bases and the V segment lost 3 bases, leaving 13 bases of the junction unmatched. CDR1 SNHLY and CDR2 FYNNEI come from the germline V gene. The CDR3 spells CASSDPGGRVLNEQYF. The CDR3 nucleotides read TGTGCCAGCAGTGACCCAGGTGGGAGGGTTCTGAACGAGCAGTACTTC.

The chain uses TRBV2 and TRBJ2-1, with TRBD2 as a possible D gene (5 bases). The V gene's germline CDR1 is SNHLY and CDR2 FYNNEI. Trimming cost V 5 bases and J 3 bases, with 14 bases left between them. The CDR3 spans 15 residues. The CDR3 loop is CASSPDLSLYNEQFF. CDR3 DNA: TGTGCCAGCAGTCCGGACTTGTCCCTCTACAATGAGCAGTTCTTC.

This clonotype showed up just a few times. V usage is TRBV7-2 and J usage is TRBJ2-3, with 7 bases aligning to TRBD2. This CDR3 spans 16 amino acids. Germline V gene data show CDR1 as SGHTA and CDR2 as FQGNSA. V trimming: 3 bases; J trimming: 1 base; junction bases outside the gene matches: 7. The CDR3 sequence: CASSFGGGPGTDTQYF. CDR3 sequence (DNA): TGTGCCAGCAGCTTTGGGGGAGGGCCGGGCACAGATACGCAGTATTTT.

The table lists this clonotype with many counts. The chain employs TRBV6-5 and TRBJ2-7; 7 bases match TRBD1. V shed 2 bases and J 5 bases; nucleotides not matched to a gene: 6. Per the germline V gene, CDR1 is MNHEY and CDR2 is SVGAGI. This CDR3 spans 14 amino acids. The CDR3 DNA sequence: TGTGCCAGCAGTTACGCATACACAGGGGACGAGCAGTACTTC. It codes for CASSYAYTGDEQYF.

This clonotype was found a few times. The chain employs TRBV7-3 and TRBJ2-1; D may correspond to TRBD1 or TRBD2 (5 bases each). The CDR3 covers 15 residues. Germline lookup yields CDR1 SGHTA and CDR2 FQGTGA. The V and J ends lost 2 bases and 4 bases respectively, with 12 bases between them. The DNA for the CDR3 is TGTGCCAGCAGCTTAGGGGACGCCATTTACAATGAGCAGTTCTTC. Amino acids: CASSLGDAIYNEQFF. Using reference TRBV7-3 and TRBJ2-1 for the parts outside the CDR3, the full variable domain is GAGVSQTPSNKVTEKGKYVELRCDPISGHTALYWYRQSLGQGPEFLIYFQGTGAADDSGLPNDRFFAVRPEGSVSTLKIQRTERGDSAVYLCASSLGDAIYNEQFFGPGTRLTVL.

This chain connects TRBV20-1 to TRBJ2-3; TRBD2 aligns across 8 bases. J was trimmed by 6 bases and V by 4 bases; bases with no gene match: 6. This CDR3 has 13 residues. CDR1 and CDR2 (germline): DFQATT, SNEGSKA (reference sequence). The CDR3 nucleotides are TGCAGTGCTATTGTGTCTAGCGGGGATACGCAGTATTTT. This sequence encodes CSAIVSSGDTQYF.

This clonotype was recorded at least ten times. For the CDR3, the DNA is TGCGCCAGCAGCCAAGAGATCAGGGCCGGAAATCAGCCCCAGCATTTT. As protein: CASSQEIRAGNQPQHF. V and J are TRBV4-1 and TRBJ1-5, with D possibly TRBD1 on 5 matching bases. With 0 bases removed from V and 4 bases from J, the gap between germline ends came to 13 bases. Germline V gene data show CDR1 as MGHRA and CDR2 as YSYEKL. The CDR3 contains 16 residues.

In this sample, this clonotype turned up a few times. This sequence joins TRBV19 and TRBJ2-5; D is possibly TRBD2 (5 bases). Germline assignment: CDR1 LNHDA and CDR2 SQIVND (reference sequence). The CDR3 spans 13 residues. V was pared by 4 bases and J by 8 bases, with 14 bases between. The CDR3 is CASSTPLAGTQYF. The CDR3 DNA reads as TGTGCCAGTAGTACCCCGCTAGCCGGCACCCAGTACTTC.

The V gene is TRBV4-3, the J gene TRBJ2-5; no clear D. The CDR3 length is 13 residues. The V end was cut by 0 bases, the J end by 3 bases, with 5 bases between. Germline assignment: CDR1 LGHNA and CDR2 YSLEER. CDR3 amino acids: CASSQDVEETQYF. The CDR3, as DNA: TGCGCCAGCAGCCAAGATGTGGAAGAGACCCAGTACTTC.

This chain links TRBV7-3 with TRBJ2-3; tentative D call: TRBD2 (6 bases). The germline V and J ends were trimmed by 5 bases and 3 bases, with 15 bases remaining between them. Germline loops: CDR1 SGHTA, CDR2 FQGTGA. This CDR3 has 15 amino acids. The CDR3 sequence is CASSRGGARTDTQYF. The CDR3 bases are TGTGCCAGCAGCCGAGGCGGGGCTCGGACAGATACGCAGTATTTT.